This entry is about one T cell receptor beta chain. The germline gene is not matched at one end of the junction; a read error may be the cause. The data derive from a study of T cells in Graves' hyperthyroidism and ophthalmopathy. Whole-study context: Once the initial diagnosis was made, peripheral blood was obtained before any treatment.

Hyperthyroidism patients were newly diagnosed, had disease duration under 2 months, and were aged 18 to 65 years. Patients with uncontrolled infections, other autoimmune diseases, pregnancy or lactation were excluded. Together with thyroid ultrasound, orbital computed tomography, serum thyroxine and TRAb, clinical symptoms were used for diagnoses. Template material for amplifying TCR beta CDR3 regions consisted of RNA transcripts. Initially, a first-round RT-PCR of the TCR CDR3 employed the HTBI primer set. TCRdb reanalysed the multiplex PCR reads using MiXCR and keeps one entry per CDR3 protein. The sample has 750,000 to 900,000 distinct CDR3 sequences, around 38% seen once. The CDR3 contains 9 residues. The germline V gene encodes CDR1 SEHNR and CDR2 FQNEAQ (reference sequence).

The material sequenced was blood. The V and J genes are TRBV7-9 and TRBJ1-1, with D uncertain. The receptor was isolated from a man younger than 30 with Graves' hyperthyroidism. DNA for the CDR3: TGTTCCAGCAGCACTGAAGCTTTCTTT. This sequence encodes CSSSTEAFF.